The 25 T cell receptor beta chains below were found in one sample sequenced in a study of blood T cell repertoires in COVID-19. Produced via immunoSEQ multiplex PCR; TCRdb's table is partial and in-frame only. The sample lists a few hundred thousand clones; about 85% were seen once. Sequencing used peripheral blood. The receptor source for this set is a man younger than 45 with active or convalescent COVID-19.

This clone was seen only once. The rearrangement uses TRBV7-3 and TRBJ2-7; TRBD2 agrees at 8 bases. Trimming removed 5 bases from V and 2 bases from J; junction bases left unmatched: 8. Germline V gene sequence: CDR1 SGHTA, CDR2 FQGTGA. The CDR3 runs to 15 residues. CDR3: CASSRPREGPYEQYF. CDR3 DNA: TGTGCCAGCAGCCGACCCCGGGAGGGCCCCTACGAGCAGTACTTC.

This clone was recorded once. The chain links TRBV4-1 to TRBJ1-5; 8 bases line up with TRBD1. CDR1 and CDR2 (germline): MGHRA, YSYEKL. The CDR3 sequence is 16 residues long. V dropped 0 bases and J dropped 4; count of bases not matched to a gene: 5. CDR3 amino acids: CASSQETGVGNQPQHF. The CDR3 DNA is TGCGCCAGCAGCCAAGAGACAGGGGTTGGAAATCAGCCCCAGCATTTT.

The V gene is TRBV25-1, the J gene TRBJ2-3; possible D gene TRBD2, 5 bases. This CDR3 has 12 residues. Germline values: CDR1 MGHDK, CDR2 SYGVNS. V lost 3 bases and J 10 bases, leaving 11 bases between the germline ends. The CDR3 DNA reads as TGTGCCAGCAGTGACCCGACTATATCGCAGTATTTT. Residues: CASSDPTISQYF.

V is TRBV29-1 and J is TRBJ2-6, with D possibly TRBD1 on 6 matching bases. CDR1 SQVTM and CDR2 ANQGSEA come from the germline V gene. The CDR3 loop spans 19 amino acids. Trimming took off 2 bases at V and 0 bases at J, with 20 bases between the two ends. CDR3 sequence: CSVERGLDSESSGANVLTF. In DNA form, the CDR3 reads TGCAGCGTTGAAAGGGGGTTGGACAGCGAATCCTCTGGGGCCAACGTCCTGACTTTC.

The rearrangement uses TRBV6-6 and TRBJ1-5; the D gene is possibly TRBD1 (6 bases). The germline CDR1 and CDR2 sequences are MNHNY and SVGAGI (reference sequence). V was shortened by 6 bases and J by 9 bases, with 18 bases between the two germline ends. The CDR3 loop spans 14 amino acids. CDR3 sequence reads: CASSLPGGARPQHF. DNA of the CDR3: TGTGCCAGCAGCCTCCCGGGGGGCGCGAGGCCCCAGCATTTT.

This chain links TRBV5-4 with TRBJ2-5, with D tentatively TRBD1 (6 bases). CDR3 length: 14 amino acids. In germline, CDR1 is SGHNT, CDR2 YYREEE (reference sequence). The V end was cut by 4 bases, the J end by 5 bases, with 15 bases between. In DNA form, the CDR3 reads TGTGCCAGCAGCGGTGGGGGCCGTGAGGAGACCCAGTACTTC. Translation gives CASSGGGREETQYF.

The chain uses TRBV5-4 and TRBJ1-6, with TRBD1 identical over 10 bases. With V trimmed by 4 bases and J by 6 bases, 7 bases remained unmatched. Germline CDR1 SGHNT, CDR2 YYREEE (reference sequence). This CDR3 has 16 amino acids. In DNA, the CDR3 is TGTGCCAGCAGCCAGACAGGGGGCGGGCGTAATTCACCCCTCCACTTT. Translating it yields CASSQTGGGRNSPLHF. The entire variable domain, with the rest obtained from reference TRBV5-4 and TRBJ1-6, is as follows: ETGVTQSPTHLIKTRGQQVTLRCSSQSGHNTVSWYQQALGQGPQFIFQYYREEENGRGNFPPRFSGLQFPNYSSELNVNALELDDSALYLCASSQTGGGRNSPLHFGNGTRLTVT.

The chain joins TRBV2 to TRBJ1-3, with D perhaps TRBD1 (6 bases). Trimming removed 8 bases from V and 3 bases from J, with 14 bases in between. The germline gives CDR1 SNHLY, CDR2 FYNNEI. The CDR3 contains 14 residues. The chain's CDR3 is CASDDRSLGNTIYF. The CDR3 DNA reads TGTGCCAGCGATGACAGGTCTCTTGGAAACACCATATATTTT.

The CDR3 bases are TGTGCCAGCAGCACCCGGGACAGGGGTTCTGGCTACACCTTC. Translation: CASSTRDRGSGYTF. J is TRBJ1-2 and V is TRBV5-4, with 10 bases identical to TRBD1. The junction had 7 bases not matched to a gene; V was cut back by 4 bases and J by 7 bases. CDR3 length: 14 amino acids. CDR1 and CDR2 (germline): SGHNT, YYREEE (reference sequence).

This chain links TRBV5-5 with TRBJ1-5; D call uncertain. The V and J ends lost 0 bases and 0 bases respectively, with 16 bases between them. The CDR3 sequence is 18 residues long. CDR1 and CDR2 from the germline V gene are SGHKS and YYEKEE (reference sequence). Here the CDR3 DNA reads TGTGCCAGCAGCTTGGGGGCCCCCGGGGATCTTAGCAATCAGCCCCAGCATTTT. Amino acid sequence: CASSLGAPGDLSNQPQHF. Filled out from reference TRBV5-5 and TRBJ1-5, the complete variable domain reads DAGVTQSPTHLIKTRGQQVTLRCSPISGHKSVSWYQQVLGQGPQFIFQYYEKEERGRGNFPDRFSARQFPNYSSELNVNALLLGDSALYLCASSLGAPGDLSNQPQHFGDGTRLSIL.

The genes are TRBV6-6 and TRBJ1-2, with D maybe TRBD1 (6 bases). The CDR3 length is 14 residues. Germline CDR1 is MNHNY and CDR2 is SVGAGI (reference sequence). V lost 6 bases and J lost 8, with 19 bases in between. The CDR3 nucleotides read TGTGCCAGCAGCCCAGGGGCCGAGCGGGGAGGCTACACCTTC. As protein: CASSPGAERGGYTF.

The chain is built from TRBV6-5 and TRBJ1-2; no definite D call. CDR1 and CDR2 (germline): MNHEY, SVGAGI. V was clipped by 6 bases and J by 2 bases, with 10 bases between them. This CDR3 comprises 13 residues. Here the CDR3 DNA reads TGTGCCAGCAGCCCCGGGGTGAACTATGGCTACACCTTC. This gives the protein CASSPGVNYGYTF.

This chain connects TRBV10-2 to TRBJ2-1; TRBD2 matches 11 bases. The CDR3 is 14 residues long. With 9 bases clipped from V and 5 bases from J, the junction kept 6 bases outside the gene matches. The germline V gene has CDR1 WSHSY and CDR2 SAAADI. The chain's CDR3 is CASGGTSGDNEQFF. The DNA of the CDR3 is TGCGCCAGTGGGGGGACTAGCGGAGACAATGAGCAGTTCTTC.

The chain combines TRBV28 with TRBJ2-1; no definite D call. The germline gives CDR1 MDHEN, CDR2 SYDVKM. Deletions cut 8 bases from V and 6 bases from J, with 8 bases between. The CDR3 covers 11 residues. The CDR3 nucleotides read TGTGCCAGCGGGCATAGCAATGAGCAGTTCTTC. It specifies CASGHSNEQFF.

This clone turned up a few times. The V gene is TRBV7-2, the J gene TRBJ2-5; 13 bases are shared with TRBD2. J was trimmed by 9 bases and V by 0 bases; bases with no gene match: 10. The CDR3 has 17 residues. Germline CDR1 reads SGHTA; CDR2 reads FQGNSA. The CDR3 sequence is CASSLAITSGGAGAQYF. As DNA, the CDR3 is TGTGCCAGCAGCTTAGCGATTACTAGCGGGGGGGCTGGGGCCCAGTACTTC.

This clone has only a few counts. The rearrangement joins TRBV18 to TRBJ1-6; 8 bases fit TRBD1. Trimming removed 6 bases from V and 11 bases from J; junction bases left unmatched: 6. The CDR3 is 13 amino acids. Germline CDR1 is KGHSH and CDR2 is LQKENI. The CDR3 protein is CASSARQGPPLHF. The CDR3 DNA reads TGTGCCAGCTCGGCTAGACAGGGGCCACCCCTCCACTTT.

The CDR3 here is CASSLPEAGRSYNEQFF. CDR3 nucleotides: TGTGCCAGCAGTTTACCCGAAGCGGGACGCTCCTACAATGAGCAGTTCTTC. The rearrangement links TRBV28 to TRBJ2-1, with TRBD2 matching 7 bases. The germline CDR1 and CDR2 sequences are MDHEN and SYDVKM. The length of the CDR3 is 17 residues. V lost 2 bases to trimming and J lost 0 bases; unmatched junction nucleotides: 7.

The genes are TRBV30 and TRBJ1-2, with 8 bases aligning to TRBD1. V was pared by 3 bases and J by 9 bases, with 6 bases of the junction left unmatched. Germline V gene sequence: CDR1 GTSNPN, CDR2 SVGIG (reference sequence). CDR3 length: 12 residues. The CDR3 region is CAWSGQGPSYTF. CDR3 DNA sequence: TGTGCCTGGAGCGGACAGGGTCCTAGCTACACCTTC.

This chain connects TRBV19 to TRBJ1-2, with a possible D match to TRBD1 (5 bases). The V gene lost 8 bases and the J gene lost 4 bases, with 20 bases spanning the gap. CDR1 is LNHDA and CDR2 is SQIVND in the germline V gene (reference sequence). This CDR3 is 15 amino acids long. The CDR3 DNA is TGTGCCAGTCAGATGGGGCTGAGTCGCGGCTATGGCTACACCTTC. Translating gives CASQMGLSRGYGYTF.

With regard to this clone: At the DNA level, this CDR3 is encoded by other sequences in the same sample as well. V usage is TRBV7-2 and J usage is TRBJ1-5; 7 bases match TRBD1. This CDR3 has 14 residues. Germline trimming cut 4 bases from V and 2 bases from J; bases unmatched to any gene: 2. CDR1 and CDR2 from the germline V gene are SGHTA and FQGNSA. The CDR3 DNA follows: TGTGCCAGCAGCTCAGACAGGGGCAATCAGCCCCAGCATTTT. Translating gives CASSSDRGNQPQHF.

The gene calls are TRBV4-2 and TRBJ2-7; 10 bases fit TRBD1. The CDR3 covers 14 residues. With 5 bases clipped from V and 3 bases from J, the junction kept 4 bases outside the gene matches. Germline V gene sequence: CDR1 LGHNA, CDR2 YNFKEQ. The CDR3 sequence is CASSYRTGGYEQYF. Written as DNA, the CDR3 is TGTGCCAGCAGCTACCGGACAGGGGGCTACGAGCAGTACTTC.

The chain employs TRBV6-5 and TRBJ2-7, with 9 bases matching TRBD1. V lost 6 bases and J lost 3; bases outside the gene matches: 6. There are 14 residues in the CDR3. The V gene's germline CDR1 is MNHEY and CDR2 SVGAGI. The CDR3 DNA is TGTGCCAGCAGACACCCGGGACAGGGCTACGAGCAGTACTTC. Translated, it gives CASRHPGQGYEQYF.

The chain combines TRBV4-3 with TRBJ2-4; TRBD2 matches 8 bases. Trimming took 0 bases from V and 1 from J; bases not matched to a gene: 11. The CDR3 totals 19 residues. CDR1 is LGHNA, CDR2 YSLEER, per germline. CDR3 bases: TGCGCCAGCAGCCAAGATTTGGGTGCGGGGGGCACGGCCAAAAACATTCAGTACTTC. It encodes CASSQDLGAGGTAKNIQYF.

V gene TRBV28 combines with J gene TRBJ1-4; D is unclear. The length of the CDR3 is 14 residues. CDR1 is MDHEN and CDR2 is SYDVKM in the germline V gene. V shed 3 bases and J shed 5 bases, with 10 bases lying between them. The CDR3 loop reads CASSFTGPNEKLFF. The CDR3 nucleotides are TGTGCCAGCAGTTTTACTGGGCCAAATGAAAAACTGTTTTTT.

V and J are TRBV19 and TRBJ2-7, with D possibly TRBD2 on 5 matching bases. CDR3 length equals 12 residues. Per germline, CDR1 LNHDA and CDR2 SQIVND (reference sequence). V lost 3 bases, J lost 7 bases, and 10 bases lay in between. CDR3 in amino acids: CASSIVPGEQYF. DNA of the CDR3: TGTGCCAGTAGTATTGTGCCGGGGGAGCAGTACTTC.